Listed below are T cell receptor beta chains from one sample, sequenced in a study of blood T cell repertoires in COVID-19. Assay: immunoSEQ multiplex PCR; the TCRdb copy retains only in-frame clones and omits some. The sample has more than 90,000 clones, 70% to 90% seen once. Sequences were obtained from peripheral blood. The receptor source for this set is a human donor in a cohort sampled during active COVID-19. Each CDR3 is given with its conserved first and last residue. The D gene is left open where the match is weak. The size of a clone is reported for some rows only, either as once, few or many, or as a class for expanded clones.

D | size | J | V | CDR3 | DNA
NA | once | TRBJ1-4 | TRBV5-4 | CASSLKEPLPSNEKLFF | TGTGCCAGCAGCTTAAAAGAGCCGCTACCTTCTAATGAAAAACTGTTTTTT
NA | NA | TRBJ2-1 | TRBV10-3 | CAIRGGDFYNEQFF | TGTGCCATCAGGGGGGGAGACTTCTACAATGAGCAGTTCTTC
NA | NA | TRBJ2-1 | TRBV20-1 | CSASSDEQFF | TGCAGTGCTAGCTCGGATGAGCAGTTCTTC
TRBD1 | many | TRBJ1-5 | TRBV18 | CASSPEDRAKGQPQHF | TGTGCCAGCTCACCAGAGGACAGGGCCAAGGGGCAGCCCCAGCATTTT
NA | NA | TRBJ2-3 | TRBV6-5 | CASSYSPRTDTQYF | TGTGCCAGCAGTTACTCCCCCCGTACAGATACGCAGTATTTT
NA | NA | TRBJ1-5 | TRBV5-1 | CASSLGDYNQPQHF | TGCGCCAGCAGCTTGGGGGACTACAATCAGCCCCAGCATTTT
NA | NA | TRBJ2-3 | TRBV28 | CASRIPRAPSTDTQYF | TGTGCCAGCAGAATCCCCCGAGCTCCAAGCACAGATACGCAGTATTTT
NA | NA | TRBJ2-5 | TRBV28 | CARIRKGEAKTQYF | TGTGCCAGGATAAGGAAAGGGGAGGCGAAGACCCAGTACTTC
TRBD1 | NA | TRBJ1-1 | TRBV6-5 | CASKTPTGANTEAFF | TGTGCCAGCAAAACCCCGACAGGGGCGAACACTGAAGCTTTCTTT
NA | NA | TRBJ2-3 | TRBV13 | CASSSRAPDTQYF | TGTGCCAGCAGCTCCAGGGCTCCAGATACGCAGTATTTT
TRBD1 | NA | TRBJ2-1 | TRBV19 | CASSIRQGAHEQFF | TGTGCCAGTAGTATCCGACAGGGGGCCCATGAGCAGTTCTTC
NA | NA | TRBJ1-1 | TRBV15 | CATSRFDSSNTEAFF | TGTGCCACCAGCAGATTCGACAGTTCGAACACTGAAGCTTTCTTT
NA | NA | TRBJ1-1 | TRBV3-1/TRBV3-2 | CASSSTPSGDTEAFF | TGTGCCAGCAGCTCAACTCCCTCAGGGGACACTGAAGCTTTCTTT
NA | NA | TRBJ2-3 | TRBV6-2/TRBV6-3 | CASSYSSGADTQYF | TGTGCCAGCAGTTACTCTTCGGGGGCAGATACGCAGTATTTT
TRBD2 | NA | TRBJ2-1 | TRBV5-1 | CASSLNAGGHNEQFF | TGCGCCAGCAGCTTGAATGCGGGAGGCCACAATGAGCAGTTCTTC
NA | few | TRBJ1-5 | TRBV4-1 | CASSQYGGRGSNQPQHF | TGCGCCAGCAGCCAATACGGCGGGCGTGGTAGCAATCAGCCCCAGCATTTT
NA | NA | TRBJ2-3 | TRBV10-3 | CAIGRTSTDTQYF | TGTGCCATCGGCAGGACTAGCACAGATACGCAGTATTTT
NA | NA | TRBJ1-6 | TRBV21-1 | CASSKIGRRGNSPLHF | TGTGCCAGCAGCAAAATCGGCAGAAGGGGAAATTCACCCCTCCACTTT
NA | NA | TRBJ1-3 | TRBV6-5 | CASKEQASSGNTIYF | TGTGCCAGCAAAGAGCAGGCGAGCTCTGGAAACACCATATATTTT
NA | NA | TRBJ1-1 | TRBV12-3/TRBV12-4 | CASSLSANTEAFF | TGTGCCAGCAGTTTAAGCGCGAACACTGAAGCTTTCTTT
NA | NA | TRBJ2-7 | TRBV7-8 | CASSPGLTGEQYF | TGTGCCAGCAGCCCGGGACTCACGGGGGAGCAGTACTTC
TRBD1 | NA | TRBJ2-2 | TRBV7-7 | CASSSMPTGAGELFF | TGTGCCAGCAGCTCGATGCCTACAGGGGCCGGGGAGCTGTTTTTT
NA | NA | TRBJ1-2 | TRBV29-1 | CSVIWEIGYTF | TGCAGCGTTATCTGGGAGATCGGCTACACCTTC
TRBD2 | once | TRBJ2-7 | TRBV6-6 | CASSSPAGAYEQYF | TGTGCCAGCAGCAGCCCAGCGGGAGCCTACGAGCAGTACTTC
TRBD1 | NA | TRBJ2-2 | TRBV5-1 | CASSSLLGQATNTGELFF | TGCGCCAGCAGCAGCTTATTGGGACAGGCCACGAACACCGGGGAGCTGTTTTTT
TRBD1 | NA | TRBJ1-6 | TRBV4-3 | CASSQKIQGAGNSPLHF | TGCGCCAGCAGCCAAAAGATACAGGGGGCCGGCAATTCACCCCTCCACTTT
TRBD2 | NA | TRBJ2-3 | TRBV27 | CASRPGTSGTDTQYF | TGTGCCAGCAGGCCCGGGACTAGCGGCACAGATACGCAGTATTTT
TRBD1 | NA | TRBJ2-7 | TRBV6-2/TRBV6-3 | CASSYSGTGVYEQYF | TGTGCCAGCAGTTACTCAGGGACAGGGGTCTACGAACAGTACTTC
NA | few | TRBJ1-1 | TRBV5-1 | CASSQQGGTEAFF | TGCGCCAGCAGCCAACAGGGTGGTACTGAAGCTTTCTTT
NA | NA | TRBJ1-5 | TRBV27 | CASSSGQTSNQPQHF | TGTGCCAGCAGTTCCGGACAGACCAGCAATCAGCCCCAGCATTTT
TRBD2 | NA | TRBJ2-7 | TRBV5-1 | CASSSGASGIAYEQYF | TGCGCCAGCAGCTCGGGGGCTAGCGGGATAGCCTACGAGCAGTACTTC
NA | NA | TRBJ2-5 | TRBV7-2 | CASSFPGGGGEETQYF | TGTGCCAGCAGCTTTCCTGGAGGGGGCGGGGAAGAGACCCAGTACTTC
NA | NA | TRBJ2-5 | TRBV7-3 | CASSPTRSVETQYF | TGTGCCAGCAGCCCGACACGATCTGTTGAGACCCAGTACTTC
NA | NA | TRBJ2-3 | TRBV2 | CASSGIWGELASTDTQYF | TGTGCCAGCAGTGGTATATGGGGGGAGTTGGCTAGCACAGATACGCAGTATTTT
NA | NA | TRBJ2-5 | TRBV29-1 | CSVGYRVETQYF | TGCAGCGTTGGTTACAGGGTGGAGACCCAGTACTTC
TRBD1 | NA | TRBJ1-6 | TRBV6-6 | CASRPTGGDYNSPLHF | TGTGCCAGCAGACCCACAGGGGGCGACTATAATTCACCCCTCCACTTT
NA | NA | TRBJ2-1 | TRBV21-1 | CASRPLSYNEQFF | TGTGCCAGCAGGCCCCTGAGTTACAATGAGCAGTTCTTC
NA | NA | TRBJ1-6 | TRBV6-5 | CASSYSDSFNSPLHF | TGTGCCAGCAGTTACTCGGACAGCTTTAATTCACCCCTCCACTTT
NA | NA | TRBJ1-5 | TRBV7-8 | CASSLRGTNANQPQHF | TGTGCCAGCAGCTTACGAGGGACAAACGCAAATCAGCCCCAGCATTTT